This T cell receptor beta chain was recovered during a study of identical twins (dated by TCRdb to the mid-2010s). Background on the whole study: TCR alpha and beta repertoires from monozygotic twins, unrelated adults of various ages and cord blood were deep-sequenced to test whether fetal clonotypes persist. To rule out contamination, the twin experiments were replicated at different times with different library preparation protocols. On the study overall, not on this receptor specifically: Zero-insertion analyses could be partly confounded by invariant T cells such as MAIT and iNKT, although diverse VJ usage argued against such confounding for most clonotypes. In monozygotic twins, recombination models systematically underestimated out-of-frame TCR alpha sharing, but the models matched the sharing seen between unrelated individuals. Compared with coincidental sharing between unrelated individuals, an excess of low generation-probability sequences was observed among out-of-frame TCR alpha sequences shared between twins. Because the same donors could not be followed over many years, the conclusions depended on cross-sectional statistical analysis. Fewer insertions were carried by abundant cord blood beta clonotypes; a weaker similar trend was observed in young adult naive repertoires, while no such trend was observed in memory repertoires. In beta out-of-frame sequences, excess twin sharing was weaker, because having fewer shared sequences lowered the signal-to-noise ratio.

Libraries came from 5' RACE. The run used an Illumina HiSeq 2000. Template switching introduced a universal primer binding site; the final cDNA contained a unique molecular identifier, enabling accurate counting of TCR cDNA molecules. First-strand cDNA for TCR alpha and beta chains was synthesized from specific primers in the conserved constant-segment region. Each cDNA library was double barcoded, with a SMART-Mk sample barcode plus Illumina barcodes, to control for contamination. TruSeq adapter sequences along with Illumina sample barcodes were introduced in two successive PCR steps. The Illumina HiSeq platform was used with custom primers to sequence TCR alpha and beta cDNA libraries. The authors processed their data as follows. MiGEC was used to process raw reads and extract unique molecular identifiers, and MiXCR was used to find CDR3 positions. Recombination models were inferred per individual with the repgenHMM and IGoR tools using an EM algorithm. Shared clonotypes were analyzed with the tcR package in R, and sharing was normalized by the product of cloneset sizes. Out-of-frame nonproductive sequences were analyzed to study raw recombination free of thymic and clonal selection effects. TCRdb took the public reads, trimmed them with fastp at Q25, ran MiXCR for clone calling and kept in-frame beta chains. Each entry is one CDR3 protein sequence, shown with its most common DNA and genes. The authors' filters were not applied to this entry. The sample profile shows about 530,000 distinct CDR3 sequences; around 24% of them were found once. The ten largest make up about 0.5% of the sample.

Every donor in the study was a healthy Caucasian. Three pairs of female monozygotic twins, all aged about 18 to 29 years, made up the twin cohort. Positive isolation kits from Invitrogen were used to isolate the CD4+ and CD8+ T cell populations. There are a few counts of this clonotype. What this receptor recognizes is not known. No base-level quality is on record; no much larger clone is a single base apart. Reading the germline V gene gives CDR1 MGHDK and CDR2 SYGVNS. The CDR3 goes from the cysteine to the phenylalanine over 13 residues. The read is trimmed to its CDR3 DNA, 39 bases read in frame from base 1. V is cut back by 3 bases and J by 8 bases, with 4 bases in the junction unmatched. These data were also reused for a study on yellow fever vaccine responses in identical twins. The other study reports the following: According to the authors, the vaccine-induced T cell response in identical twins seemed to be partly convergent and partly specific to each individual. Focusing on identical twins, the study followed the T cell clones that responded to the vaccine, and did so with precision.

Here the chain combines TRBV25-1 and TRBJ2-1; the junction holds 7 bases that match TRBD2. Source material: CD4+ T cells sorted from blood. The TCR originated in a woman aged 18-29 years in good health. The DNA reads as follows: TGTGCCAGCAGTGACTGGACTAGTGATGAGCAGTTCTTC. It translates as CASSDWTSDEQFF.